The 31 T cell receptor beta chains presented below share a single source sample, sequenced in a study of blood T cell repertoires in COVID-19. The assay was immunoSEQ multiplex PCR, and TCRdb's table has in-frame clones only and misses some. The table shows 200,000 to 250,000 clones, with just over 85% occurring only once. The sequenced material came from peripheral blood. The receptors originated from a man over 45 with acute or convalescent COVID-19.

The chain couples TRBV18 to TRBJ2-1; 12 bases agree with TRBD2. This CDR3 region has 15 residues. Trimming took 6 bases from V and 5 from J; bases not matched to a gene: 5. Germline CDR1 KGHSH, CDR2 LQKENI. As DNA, the CDR3 is TGTGCCAGCTCCCTCCGGACTAGCGGGGACAATGAGCAGTTCTTC. It codes for CASSLRTSGDNEQFF. Filled out from reference TRBV18 and TRBJ2-1, the complete variable domain reads NAGVMQNPRHLVRRRGQEARLRCSPMKGHSHVYWYRQLPEEGLKFMVYLQKENIIDESGMPKERFSAEFPKEGPSILRIQQVVRGDSAAYFCASSLRTSGDNEQFFGPGTRLTVL.

The chain combines TRBV29-1 with TRBJ1-2; TRBD1 might be the D (5 bases). The length of the CDR3 is 14 residues. CDR1 is SQVTM, CDR2 ANQGSEA, per germline. V was pared by 4 bases and J by 1 base, with 13 bases between. The CDR3 bases are TGCAGCGTTGTTGGAGGGGCCCTTAACTATGGCTACACCTTC. It translates to CSVVGGALNYGYTF.

The chain combines TRBV13 with TRBJ1-6, with a possible D match to TRBD1 (6 bases). V lost 5 bases, J lost 16 bases, and 18 bases lay in between. This CDR3 has 13 amino acids. The germline gives CDR1 PRHDT, CDR2 FYEKMQ (reference sequence). The CDR3 nucleotides are TGTGCCAGCAGCCCGGGGGGGGCAGAATTACTCCACTTT. As protein: CASSPGGAELLHF.

The chain employs TRBV21-1 and TRBJ1-6; the table names TRBD1, a call not compared with the DNA. TRBV21-1 is reported as a pseudogene. This CDR3 contains 15 residues. CDR3 in amino acids: CASSKAPRADSPLHF. The CDR3, as DNA: TGTGCCAGCAGCAAAGCCCCCAGGGCTGATTCACCCCTCCACTTT.

The table lists this clone with a count of one. The chain links TRBV19 to TRBJ2-2; tentative D call: TRBD1 (5 bases). With 3 bases removed from V and 3 bases from J, the gap between germline ends came to 11 bases. Germline V CDR1 and CDR2: LNHDA, SQIVND (reference sequence). This CDR3 comprises 15 residues. CDR3 sequence: CASSITDSYTGELFF. The CDR3 DNA follows: TGTGCCAGTAGTATTACAGACAGTTACACCGGGGAGCTGTTTTTT.

This chain links TRBV12-3 or TRBV12-4 with TRBJ2-7; D is ambiguous. The CDR3 contains 12 residues. The V gene lost 5 bases and the J gene lost 3 bases, with 8 bases spanning the gap. For the CDR3, the DNA is TGTGCCAGCAGTCGCGACAACTACGAGCAGTACTTC. The encoded protein is CASSRDNYEQYF.

A single count supports this clone. J is TRBJ2-1 and V is TRBV5-1; tentative D call: TRBD2 (5 bases). Germline V gene sequence: CDR1 SGHRS, CDR2 YFSETQ. CDR3 length: 14 residues. Between the trimmed V and J ends, which lost 0 bases and 5 bases, there was a span of 9 bases. The CDR3 loop is CASSLDPGNNEQFF. Here the CDR3 DNA reads TGCGCCAGCAGCTTGGACCCGGGGAACAATGAGCAGTTCTTC.

The CDR3 here is CASSMVSSGGGETQYF. DNA of the CDR3: TGTGCCAGTAGTATGGTGTCCAGCGGGGGCGGTGAGACCCAGTACTTC. The gene calls are TRBV19 and TRBJ2-5, with 8 bases matching TRBD2. This CDR3 has 16 amino acids. With 3 bases clipped from V and 5 bases from J, the junction kept 11 bases outside the gene matches. From germline, CDR1 is LNHDA and CDR2 SQIVND (reference sequence).

This clone was seen a handful of times. V gene TRBV6-5 combines with J gene TRBJ1-2; a possible D gene is TRBD1 (5 bases). The CDR3 totals 15 residues. The germline V gene encodes CDR1 MNHEY and CDR2 SVGAGI. The ends were cut back, 2 bases at V and 4 bases at J, with 14 bases in the middle. In DNA, the CDR3 is TGTGCCAGCAGTTACCGGGGGGGAACCACCTATGGCTACACCTTC. Encoded protein: CASSYRGGTTYGYTF.

This clone was recorded only once. The chain joins TRBV28 to TRBJ1-2; no firm D call. Germline CDR1 and CDR2: MDHEN and SYDVKM. V lost 6 bases to trimming and J lost 4 bases, with 18 bases between them. The CDR3 runs 15 residues. In DNA form, the CDR3 reads TGTGCCAGCAGAGACTCAACGAACGGATTCTATGGCTACACCTTC. Residues: CASRDSTNGFYGYTF.

The chain joins TRBV7-2 to TRBJ1-5; 8 bases agree with TRBD1. This CDR3 is built from 15 residues. The junction had 4 bases not matched to a gene; V was cut back by 2 bases and J by 4 bases. Germline CDR1 and CDR2: SGHTA and FQGNSA. CDR3 DNA: TGTGCCAGCAGCTTAAGACAGGGGACGAATCAGCCCCAGCATTTT. Translation gives CASSLRQGTNQPQHF.

The J gene is TRBJ2-3, the V gene TRBV2; weak D call: TRBD2 (5 bases). Trimming took off 8 bases at V and 1 base at J, with 16 bases between the two ends. Germline V gives CDR1 SNHLY, CDR2 FYNNEI. This CDR3 region has 15 residues. The CDR3 coding sequence is TGTGCCAGCTCCCCGGGGAGCGGACGCACAGATACGCAGTATTTT. Encoded protein: CASSPGSGRTDTQYF.

J is TRBJ1-2 and V is TRBV15; 9 positions match TRBD1. The CDR3 is made up of 14 amino acids. V shed 5 bases, J shed 7 bases, and the junction held 8 bases outside the gene matches. The germline gives CDR1 LNHNV, CDR2 YYDKDF (reference sequence). In DNA form, the CDR3 reads TGTGCCACCAGCTCCTCAACAGGGGGCACTGGCTACACCTTC. This codes for CATSSSTGGTGYTF.

The rearrangement links TRBV29-1 to TRBJ2-3; TRBD1 matches 11 bases. With 4 bases clipped from V and 6 bases from J, the junction kept 9 bases outside the gene matches. Germline V gene sequence: CDR1 SQVTM, CDR2 ANQGSEA. There are 15 residues in the CDR3. The CDR3 sequence: CSVVGGQGVGDTQYF. The CDR3 DNA is TGCAGCGTTGTAGGGGGACAGGGGGTGGGTGATACGCAGTATTTT.

The chain carries TRBV5-4 and TRBJ1-6; 7 bases are a match to TRBD1. V dropped 2 bases and J dropped 9; count of bases not matched to a gene: 5. The CDR3 sequence is 14 residues long. CDR1 is SGHNT and CDR2 is YYREEE in the germline V gene (reference sequence). For the CDR3, the DNA is TGTGCCAGCAGCTTAGACAGGGCGGGTTCACCCCTCCACTTT. Protein: CASSLDRAGSPLHF.

V and J are TRBV21-1 and TRBJ2-4; the D segment call TRBD1 is taken from the table without a DNA check. TRBV21-1 counts as a pseudogene. This CDR3 spans 17 amino acids. Written as DNA, the CDR3 is TGTGCCAGCAGCAAAGAGGCGGGACAGGAGAGAGGGAACATTCAGTACTTC. This gives the protein CASSKEAGQERGNIQYF.

The chain joins TRBV2 to TRBJ1-2; 8 bases map to TRBD1. Germline CDR1 SNHLY, CDR2 FYNNEI. There are 15 residues in the CDR3. With 4 bases clipped from V and 4 bases from J, the junction kept 8 bases outside the gene matches. Here the CDR3 DNA reads TGTGCCAGCAGTGGGAGGACAGGGCGATTCTATGGCTACACCTTC. This codes for CASSGRTGRFYGYTF.

The chain couples TRBV18 to TRBJ2-7; 8 bases map to TRBD2. Germline CDR1 and CDR2: KGHSH and LQKENI. With V trimmed by 3 bases and J by 7 bases, 14 bases remained unmatched. The length of the CDR3 is 16 residues. The DNA for the CDR3 is TGTGCCAGCTCACCCCCTGACGCTAGCGGGTTATCGGAGCAGTACTTC. It specifies CASSPPDASGLSEQYF.

The chain couples TRBV30 to TRBJ2-5; TRBD2 matches 7 bases. The J segment lost 2 bases and the V segment lost 5 bases, leaving 8 bases of the junction unmatched. The CDR3 spans 14 residues. CDR1 and CDR2 (germline): GTSNPN, SVGIG (reference sequence). The CDR3 sequence is CAWGPGGPQETQYF. The CDR3 DNA is TGTGCCTGGGGTCCGGGGGGACCACAAGAGACCCAGTACTTC.

V is TRBV12-3 or TRBV12-4 and J is TRBJ2-7; 7 bases agree with TRBD1. Losses at the gene ends were 6 bases for V and 2 bases for J; bases not matched to a gene: 4. There are 13 residues in the CDR3. The CDR3: CASSNRGPYEQYF. CDR3 nucleotide sequence: TGTGCCAGCAGCAACAGGGGCCCCTACGAGCAGTACTTC.

CDR3 loop: CASSGQFNSPLHF. In nucleotides, the CDR3 is TGTGCCAGCAGTGGACAGTTTAATTCACCCCTCCACTTT. The chain combines TRBV12-3 or TRBV12-4 with TRBJ1-6, with D perhaps matching TRBD1 (6 bases). This CDR3 contains 13 residues. V was trimmed by 5 bases and J by 6 bases, leaving 8 bases between them.

The V gene is TRBV14, the J gene TRBJ2-6; D is unclear. The CDR3 contains 15 residues. Trimming removed 4 bases at V and 2 bases at J, with 9 bases between. Germline CDR1 SGHDN, CDR2 FVKESK. The DNA of the CDR3 is TGTGCCAGCAGCCGTGCTCGGGCTGGGGCCAACGTCCTGACTTTC. Residues: CASSRARAGANVLTF.

The gene calls are TRBV7-8 and TRBJ1-1, with 8 bases matching TRBD1. There are 19 residues in the CDR3. With V trimmed by 4 bases and J by 0 bases, 16 bases remained unmatched. The germline gives CDR1 SGHVS, CDR2 FQNEAQ. As DNA, the CDR3 is TGTGCCAGCAGCTCTACTTCCCGAACCCGGACAGGGTTGAACACTGAAGCTTTCTTT. As protein: CASSSTSRTRTGLNTEAFF. Complete variable domain (other parts from reference TRBV7-8 and TRBJ1-1): GAGVSQSPRYKVAKRGQDVALRCDPISGHVSLFWYQQALGQGPEFLTYFQNEAQLDKSGLPSDRFFAERPEGSVSTLKIQRTQQEDSAVYLCASSSTSRTRTGLNTEAFFGQGTRLTVV.

The rearrangement links TRBV7-9 to TRBJ1-6; 8 nucleotides line up with TRBD1. The CDR3 contains 15 residues. Germline V CDR1 and CDR2: SEHNR, FQNEAQ (reference sequence). The trim removed 1 base at V and 5 bases at J, leaving 1 base unmatched. This CDR3 is CASSLGTGNNSPLHF. The CDR3 DNA follows: TGTGCCAGCAGCTTAGGGACAGGGAATAATTCACCCCTCCACTTT.

V is TRBV6-6 and J is TRBJ1-2, with 10 bases identical to TRBD1. J lost 6 bases, V lost 4 bases, and 8 bases had no gene match. Germline lookup yields CDR1 MNHNY and CDR2 SVGAGI (reference sequence). The CDR3 is made up of 15 amino acids. This CDR3 is CASSFQTGGADGYTF. For the CDR3, the DNA is TGTGCCAGCAGTTTCCAGACAGGGGGCGCGGATGGCTACACCTTC.

This clone appeared once. The chain couples TRBV5-1 to TRBJ2-3, with D perhaps TRBD2 (5 bases). This CDR3 has 14 amino acids. Germline CDR1 is SGHRS and CDR2 is YFSETQ. The ends were cut back, 5 bases at V and 6 bases at J, with 16 bases in the middle. CDR3 sequence reads: CASSSGPGVDTQYF. CDR3 nucleotide sequence: TGCGCCAGCAGTTCCGGACCCGGGGTCGATACGCAGTATTTT.

The chain employs TRBV5-8 and TRBJ1-5, with D unclear. CDR3 length equals 12 residues. CDR1 SGHTS and CDR2 YDEGEE come from the germline V gene. With 3 bases removed from V and 6 bases from J, the gap between germline ends came to 7 bases. The CDR3 coding sequence is TGTGCCAGCAGCTCGGTCGTTCAGCCCCAGCATTTT. Protein: CASSSVVQPQHF.

This chain links TRBV11-2 with TRBJ1-1, with 7 positions matching TRBD1. Trimming took 5 bases from V and 6 from J; bases not matched to a gene: 9. The CDR3 has 14 amino acids. The germline V gene has CDR1 SGHAT and CDR2 FQNNGV. CDR3 sequence: CASSRRQGTAEAFF. The CDR3 DNA is TGTGCCAGCAGCCGTCGACAGGGTACCGCTGAAGCTTTCTTT.

This chain links TRBV7-8 with TRBJ2-5, with 7 bases that match TRBD1. CDR1 and CDR2 (germline): SGHVS, FQNEAQ. The CDR3 extends over 15 amino acids. The trim removed 4 bases at V and 2 bases at J, leaving 7 bases unmatched. CDR3 in DNA: TGTGCCAGCAGCTCGAGGACAGGTCAACAAGAGACCCAGTACTTC. Translating gives CASSSRTGQQETQYF.

This chain uses TRBV6-5 with TRBJ2-3, with D maybe TRBD1 (5 bases). Germline CDR1 reads MNHEY; CDR2 reads SVGAGI. Between the trimmed V and J ends, which lost 6 bases and 0 bases, there was a span of 10 bases. The CDR3 length is 14 residues. CDR3: CASRLDTSTDTQYF. The CDR3 nucleotides read TGTGCCAGCAGACTGGACACTAGCACAGATACGCAGTATTTT.

The J gene is TRBJ1-5, the V gene TRBV5-1; a possible D gene is TRBD1 (6 bases). Trimming took 0 bases from V and 3 from J, leaving 7 bases between them. Per germline, CDR1 SGHRS and CDR2 YFSETQ. The CDR3 length is 14 residues. CDR3 DNA: TGCGCCAGCAGCTTGGGGGACACCAATCAGCCCCAGCATTTT. This encodes CASSLGDTNQPQHF.